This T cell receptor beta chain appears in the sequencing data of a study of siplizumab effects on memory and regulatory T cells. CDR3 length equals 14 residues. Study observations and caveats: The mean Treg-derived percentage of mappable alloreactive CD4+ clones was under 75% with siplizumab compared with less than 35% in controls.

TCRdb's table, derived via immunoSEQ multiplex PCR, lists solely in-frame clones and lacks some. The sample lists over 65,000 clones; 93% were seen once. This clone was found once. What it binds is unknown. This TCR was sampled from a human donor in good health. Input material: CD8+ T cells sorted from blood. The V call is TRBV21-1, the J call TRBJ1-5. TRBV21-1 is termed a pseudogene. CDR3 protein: CASSRGKIGQPQHF. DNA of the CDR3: TGTGCCAGCAGCAGAGGGAAAATTGGCCAGCCCCAGCATTTT.